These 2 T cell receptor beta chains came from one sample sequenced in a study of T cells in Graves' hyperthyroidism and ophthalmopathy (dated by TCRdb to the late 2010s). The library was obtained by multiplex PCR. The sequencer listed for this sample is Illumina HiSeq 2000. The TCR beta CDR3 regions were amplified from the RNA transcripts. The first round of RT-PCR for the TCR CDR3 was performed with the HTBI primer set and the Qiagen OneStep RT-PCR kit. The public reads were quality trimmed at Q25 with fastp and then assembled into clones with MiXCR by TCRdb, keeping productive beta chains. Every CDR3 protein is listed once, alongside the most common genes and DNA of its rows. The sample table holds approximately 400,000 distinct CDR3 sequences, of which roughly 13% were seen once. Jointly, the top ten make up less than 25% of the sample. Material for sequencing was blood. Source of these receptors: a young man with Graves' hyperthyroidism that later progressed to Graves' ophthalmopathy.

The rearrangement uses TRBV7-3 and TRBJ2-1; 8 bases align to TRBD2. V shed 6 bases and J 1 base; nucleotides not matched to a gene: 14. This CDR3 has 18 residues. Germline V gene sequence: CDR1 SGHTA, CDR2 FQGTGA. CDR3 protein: CASSWGGLAGGSYNEQFF. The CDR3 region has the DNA TGTGCCAGCAGTTGGGGTGGGCTCGCGGGGGGTTCCTACAATGAGCAGTTCTTC.

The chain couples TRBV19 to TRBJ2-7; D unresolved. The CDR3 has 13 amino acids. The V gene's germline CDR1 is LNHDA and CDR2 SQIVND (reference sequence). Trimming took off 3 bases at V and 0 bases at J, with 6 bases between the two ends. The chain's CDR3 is CASSITLSYEQYF. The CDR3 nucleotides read TGTGCCAGTAGTATCACCCTCTCCTACGAGCAGTACTTC.